These 17 T cell receptor beta chains originate from one sample sequenced in a study of human T cells and chemical hapten exposure. Specified time point: pre-sensitization, week 0. Treatment defined: therapeutic diphenylcyclopropenone sensitization with weekly scalp DPC. TCRdb passed the RACE reads through MiXCR, listing each CDR3 protein once. The sample lists about 85,000 distinct CDR3 sequences, over 6.5% occurring once. This material consisted of whole blood, taken in connection with sensitization to the hapten diphenylcyclopropenone (DPC). All receptors derive from a man aged 35 to 55 with alopecia areata. Some clones in this sample may be carry-over from other donors' samples.

This clonotype appeared many times. The chain recombines TRBV5-1 with TRBJ2-1, with D perhaps TRBD2 (5 bases). CDR1 is SGHRS, CDR2 YFSETQ, per germline. The CDR3 extends over 15 amino acids. Trimming left V 2 bases short and J 5 bases short, with 14 bases between. The CDR3 DNA is TGCGCCAGCAGCTTTAACCTAGCCCCACACAATGAGCAGTTCTTC. It yields the protein CASSFNLAPHNEQFF.

The V call is TRBV12-3 or TRBV12-4, the J call TRBJ2-1, with D maybe TRBD2 (6 bases). Trimming left V 6 bases short and J 1 base short, with 16 bases between. This CDR3 has 16 residues. The CDR3 protein is CASRPGTGRSYNEQFF. CDR3 bases: TGTGCCAGCAGACCGGGGACTGGTCGATCCTACAATGAGCAGTTCTTC.

This clonotype has more than one count but fewer than ten. The chain carries TRBV7-9 and TRBJ1-3; D possibly corresponds to TRBD1 (5 bases). Trimming cost V 3 bases and J 4 bases, with 13 bases left between them. Germline V gene sequence: CDR1 SEHNR, CDR2 FQNEAQ (reference sequence). This CDR3 is 15 amino acids long. CDR3 bases: TGTGCCAGCAGCTTTCAAACAGGAGCGGGAAACACCATATATTTT. Translated, it gives CASSFQTGAGNTIYF.

The chain couples TRBV7-9 to TRBJ2-5; D possibly corresponds to TRBD1 (6 bases). The ends were cut back, 1 base at V and 4 bases at J, with 13 bases in the middle. This CDR3 is built from 15 residues. Germline V lookup: CDR1 SEHNR, CDR2 FQNEAQ (reference sequence). CDR3 DNA sequence: TGTGCCAGCAGCTTAGTGGACCCCAGGGGAGAGACCCAGTACTTC. This sequence encodes CASSLVDPRGETQYF.

The gene calls are TRBV27 and TRBJ1-1; no clear D gene. Germline V gene data show CDR1 as MNHEY and CDR2 as SMNVEV (reference sequence). This CDR3 is 14 amino acids long. V was clipped by 6 bases and J by 0 bases, with 11 bases between them. CDR3 in amino acids: CASRLEIMNTEAFF. In nucleotides, the CDR3 is TGTGCCAGCAGGCTCGAGATAATGAACACTGAAGCTTTCTTT.

Many counts were recorded for this clonotype. The chain employs TRBV6-5 and TRBJ2-1; 12 positions match TRBD2. CDR3 length: 15 amino acids. The V gene's germline CDR1 is MNHEY and CDR2 SVGAGI. The junction had 3 bases not matched to a gene; V was cut back by 5 bases and J by 4 bases. CDR3 loop: CASSKLAGGYNEQFF. CDR3 nucleotide sequence: TGTGCCAGCAGTAAACTAGCGGGAGGTTACAATGAGCAGTTCTTC.

This clonotype has just a few counts. V usage is TRBV29-1 and J usage is TRBJ2-5, with D perhaps TRBD2 (6 bases). V was trimmed by 5 bases and J by 5 bases, leaving 15 bases between them. The length of the CDR3 is 13 residues. Per the germline V gene, CDR1 is SQVTM and CDR2 is ANQGSEA. The CDR3 region has the DNA TGCAGCGTTCAAGCTGTGCGGGGTGAGACCCAGTACTTC. Residues: CSVQAVRGETQYF. The entire variable domain, with the rest obtained from reference TRBV29-1 and TRBJ2-5, is as follows: SAVISQKPSRDICQRGTSLTIQCQVDSQVTMMFWYRQQPGQSLTLIATANQGSEATYESGFVIDKFPISRPNLTFSTLTVSNMSPEDSSIYLCSVQAVRGETQYFGPGTRLLVL.

V gene TRBV6-2 or TRBV6-3 combines with J gene TRBJ2-3; D uncertain. V lost 6 bases, J lost 5 bases, and 9 bases lay in between. Germline CDR1 MNHEY, CDR2 SVGEGT. This CDR3 contains 12 residues. The CDR3 here is CASSSGQDTQYF. CDR3 nucleotides: TGTGCCAGCAGCTCCGGCCAAGATACGCAGTATTTT.

This clonotype was observed a handful of times. The CDR3 here is CASSSSNLLAGGSTQYF. The CDR3 DNA sequence: TGTGCCAGCAGCTCGTCAAACCTACTAGCGGGAGGGAGTACGCAGTATTTT. The chain is built from TRBV7-9 and TRBJ2-3; 13 nucleotides agree with TRBD2. Losses at the gene ends were 4 bases for V and 8 bases for J; bases not matched to a gene: 12. CDR3 length equals 17 residues. The germline V gene encodes CDR1 SEHNR and CDR2 FQNEAQ (reference sequence). The full variable domain, with the rest looked up from reference TRBV7-9 and TRBJ2-3, is DTGVSQNPRHKITKRGQNVTFRCDPISEHNRLYWYRQTLGQGPEFLTYFQNEAQLEKSRLLSDRFSAERPKGSFSTLEIQRTEQGDSAMYLCASSSSNLLAGGSTQYFGPGTRLTVL.

V gene TRBV7-2 combines with J gene TRBJ2-7; 16 positions match TRBD2. Germline-derived CDR1 and CDR2 are SGHTA and FQGNSA. V was pared by 1 base and J by 5 bases, with 17 bases of the junction left unmatched. This CDR3 has 21 residues. The CDR3 DNA is TGTGCCAGCAGCTTAGGAGGGGGCTGGGGACTAGCGGGAGGGCTCGGGAACGAGCAGTACTTC. Translating gives CASSLGGGWGLAGGLGNEQYF.

This clonotype has only a few counts. The V call is TRBV5-1, the J call TRBJ2-7; TRBD2 aligns across 10 bases. V lost 4 bases, J lost 5 bases, and 12 bases stayed unmatched. The CDR3 runs to 16 residues. Germline CDR1 is SGHRS and CDR2 is YFSETQ. The CDR3 here is CASSIRTSGRSDEQYV. The CDR3 DNA reads as TGCGCCAGCAGCATAAGGACTAGCGGACGTTCGGACGAGCAGTACGTC.

This clonotype was observed a handful of times. The CDR3 region is CASNTRTSYNEQFF. The CDR3 DNA is TGTGCCAGCAACACTCGGACGTCGTACAATGAGCAGTTCTTC. This chain uses TRBV12-3 or TRBV12-4 with TRBJ2-1; D remains ambiguous. The CDR3 contains 14 residues. The germline V and J ends were trimmed by 7 bases and 4 bases, with 14 bases remaining between them.

This clonotype was found many times. This rearrangement joins TRBV29-1 to TRBJ1-1; the D is unclear. V gave up 7 bases and J gave up 8 bases, with 8 bases separating them. The germline V gene has CDR1 SQVTM and CDR2 ANQGSEA. CDR3 size: 9 residues. The CDR3: CSGGAEAFF. DNA for the CDR3: TGCAGCGGGGGAGCGGAAGCTTTCTTT.

The chain combines TRBV29-1 with TRBJ1-1; D possibly corresponds to TRBD1 (6 bases). Per the germline V gene, CDR1 is SQVTM and CDR2 is ANQGSEA. This CDR3 has 13 amino acids. Trimming cost V 6 bases and J 0 bases, with 11 bases left between them. The chain's CDR3 is CSVTGTLNTEAFF. The CDR3 nucleotides are TGCAGCGTGACCGGGACACTGAACACTGAAGCTTTCTTT.

The V call is TRBV5-1, the J call TRBJ2-3, with no clear D. The CDR3 is made up of 16 amino acids. Germline assignment: CDR1 SGHRS and CDR2 YFSETQ. Trimming left V 0 bases short and J 0 bases short, with 11 bases between. The CDR3 DNA is TGCGCCAGCAGCTTGGGGTTGAGCTCTAGCACAGATACGCAGTATTTT. Protein product: CASSLGLSSSTDTQYF.

This clonotype occurred a few times. The chain uses TRBV19 and TRBJ2-2; 10 bases align to TRBD2. Germline CDR1 LNHDA, CDR2 SQIVND (reference sequence). The V gene end was trimmed by 5 bases and the J gene end by 6 bases; junction bases not matched to a gene: 9. This CDR3 contains 16 residues. This chain's CDR3 is CASSVDSGRFSGELFF. The CDR3 DNA follows: TGTGCCAGTAGTGTTGATAGCGGGAGGTTTTCCGGGGAGCTGTTTTTT.

This clonotype has a count of ten or more. The chain recombines TRBV20-1 with TRBJ2-5; 8 positions agree with TRBD2. Germline V gene lookup returns CDR1 DFQATT and CDR2 SNEGSKA (reference sequence). Trimming removed 5 bases from V and 7 bases from J; junction bases left unmatched: 9. The CDR3 runs to 13 residues. The CDR3 region is CSAPPGREVTQYF. The CDR3 nucleotides read TGCAGTGCTCCTCCGGGGCGGGAGGTGACCCAGTACTTC.